The 18 T cell receptor beta chains reported below all come from one sample, sequenced in a study of cytotoxic CD8 clonotypes in ibrutinib-treated CLL. TCRdb's copy holds only in-frame clones and misses some; the assay was immunoSEQ multiplex PCR. The sample holds about 300,000 clones, roughly two thirds seen once. The specimen was PBMCs, collected after 36 months of ibrutinib treatment. The receptors were gathered from a human donor with chronic lymphocytic leukemia.

The rearrangement links TRBV14 to TRBJ2-2, with D uncertain. This CDR3 has 16 residues. Germline V gene lookup returns CDR1 SGHDN and CDR2 FVKESK. Trimming removed 2 bases from V and 5 bases from J, with 15 bases in between. CDR3 in amino acids: CASSQRLLGSTGELFF. The DNA of the CDR3 is TGTGCCAGCAGCCAAAGACTTTTAGGTAGTACCGGGGAGCTGTTTTTT.

This clone occurred a few times. The chain carries TRBV5-1 and TRBJ2-3; D is unclear. The germline gives CDR1 SGHRS, CDR2 YFSETQ. The V and J ends lost 0 bases and 5 bases respectively, with 4 bases between them. The CDR3 runs 12 residues. As DNA, the CDR3 is TGCGCCAGCAGCTTGGAGCAAGATACGCAGTATTTT. Translated, it gives CASSLEQDTQYF.

This chain links TRBV11-2 with TRBJ1-1; D gene unclear. V lost 5 bases to trimming and J lost 5 bases, with 15 bases between them. This CDR3 spans 14 amino acids. Germline-derived CDR1 and CDR2 are SGHAT and FQNNGV. DNA for the CDR3: TGTGCCAGCAGCCTAAGCCACGCGGGGACTGAAGCTTTCTTT. Residues: CASSLSHAGTEAFF.

This sequence joins TRBV29-1 and TRBJ2-7; TRBD2 is a possible D gene (6 bases). The CDR3 consists of 15 residues. V lost 2 bases, J lost 0 bases, and 14 bases lay in between. Germline V gene lookup returns CDR1 SQVTM and CDR2 ANQGSEA. CDR3 protein: CSVELDFGSSYEQYF. The CDR3 DNA reads TGCAGCGTTGAACTTGACTTCGGGAGCTCCTACGAGCAGTACTTC.

The chain recombines TRBV7-6 with TRBJ1-6; D may be TRBD1 (6 bases). Germline V CDR1 and CDR2: SGHVS, FNYEAQ. This CDR3 spans 14 amino acids. Deletions cut 2 bases from V and 8 bases from J, with 10 bases between. CDR3 nucleotides: TGTGCCAGCAGCTTATACAGGGACTATTCACCCCTCCACTTT. It yields the protein CASSLYRDYSPLHF. Together with reference TRBV7-6 and TRBJ1-6, the CDR3 gives the full variable domain: GAGVSQSPRYKVTKRGQDVALRCDPISGHVSLYWYRQALGQGPEFLTYFNYEAQQDKSGLPNDRFSAERPEGSISTLTIQRTEQRDSAMYRCASSLYRDYSPLHFGNGTRLTVT.

The chain is built from TRBV7-9 and TRBJ1-2; the D is unclear. V dropped 3 bases and J dropped 8 bases, with 10 bases sitting between them. Germline V CDR1 and CDR2: SEHNR, FQNEAQ (reference sequence). The CDR3 sequence is 12 residues long. As DNA, the CDR3 is TGTGCCAGCAGCTTGGGCCTTAAGGGCTACACCTTC. This encodes CASSLGLKGYTF.

This clone has just a few counts. The chain combines TRBV11-2 with TRBJ1-2; the D gene is possibly TRBD1 (6 bases). This CDR3 is 16 amino acids long. Trimming left V 6 bases short and J 1 base short, with 18 bases between. Germline assignment: CDR1 SGHAT and CDR2 FQNNGV. CDR3 sequence: CASRGTPRGGNYGYTF. Written as DNA, the CDR3 is TGTGCCAGCAGGGGGACGCCGCGAGGGGGTAACTATGGCTACACCTTC. Full variable domain (missing parts from reference TRBV11-2 and TRBJ1-2): EAGVAQSPRYKIIEKRQSVAFWCNPISGHATLYWYQQILGQGPKLLIQFQNNGVVDDSQLPKDRFSAERLKGVDSTLKIQPAKLEDSAVYLCASRGTPRGGNYGYTFGSGTRLTVV.

V gene TRBV5-1 combines with J gene TRBJ2-5; perhaps D is TRBD1 or TRBD2 (7 bases each). Germline V CDR1 and CDR2: SGHRS, YFSETQ. The V end lost 3 bases, the J end lost 4 bases, and 19 bases lay between the germline ends. The CDR3 is 16 residues long. In DNA form, the CDR3 reads TGCGCCAGCAGCTCTTCCCCGTCCAGGGGGGGAGAGACCCAGTACTTC. It yields the protein CASSSSPSRGGETQYF.

This clone was observed a handful of times. The genes are TRBV10-1 and TRBJ2-7; a possible D gene is TRBD2 (7 bases). The CDR3 spans 14 residues. The V gene's germline CDR1 is WNHNN and CDR2 SYGVQD (reference sequence). Trimming cost V 3 bases and J 2 bases, with 11 bases left between them. The CDR3 loop reads CASSEGGGPYEQYF. CDR3 nucleotides: TGCGCCAGCAGTGAAGGGGGGGGCCCCTACGAGCAGTACTTC.

This clone came up a few times. The CDR3 is CASSLGLDTEAFF. The CDR3 DNA is TGTGCCAGCAGCTTAGGTCTGGACACTGAAGCTTTCTTT. V and J are TRBV7-3 and TRBJ1-1; D gene unclear. This CDR3 region has 13 residues. The germline CDR1 and CDR2 sequences are SGHTA and FQGTGA. V dropped 2 bases and J dropped 3 bases, with 7 bases sitting between them.

The rearrangement joins TRBV15 to TRBJ2-7; TRBD1 agrees at 7 bases. The CDR3 runs to 14 residues. Germline V gene lookup returns CDR1 LNHNV and CDR2 YYDKDF (reference sequence). Trimming cost V 0 bases and J 5 bases; bases outside gene matches: 4. The CDR3 loop reads CATSREGQFNEQYF. Written as DNA, the CDR3 is TGTGCCACCAGCAGAGAGGGACAGTTCAACGAGCAGTACTTC.

J is TRBJ1-1 and V is TRBV5-6; 7 bases are shared with TRBD1. Germline assignment: CDR1 SGHDT and CDR2 YYEEEE. With V trimmed by 6 bases and J by 5 bases, 13 bases remained unmatched. The CDR3 length is 15 residues. This CDR3 is CASTHQDRDVTEAFF. CDR3 sequence (DNA): TGTGCCAGCACACACCAAGACAGGGATGTTACTGAAGCTTTCTTT.

In DNA form, the CDR3 reads TGTGCCAGCTCACCACATAGGCGCAATGAGCAGTTCTTC. This sequence encodes CASSPHRRNEQFF. The chain links TRBV18 to TRBJ2-1; D is ambiguous. The CDR3 runs to 13 residues. With 1 base removed from V and 6 bases from J, the gap between germline ends came to 7 bases. Looked up from germline, CDR1 is KGHSH and CDR2 is LQKENI.

The V and J genes are TRBV5-1 and TRBJ2-7; 13 nucleotides agree with TRBD2. Germline loops: CDR1 SGHRS, CDR2 YFSETQ. With V trimmed by 0 bases and J by 3 bases, 0 bases remained unmatched. The CDR3 loop spans 15 amino acids. CDR3 DNA sequence: TGCGCCAGCAGCTTGGGGACTAGCGGGAGCTACGAGCAGTACTTC. Translated: CASSLGTSGSYEQYF.

The chain joins TRBV25-1 to TRBJ2-2; D may be TRBD2 (6 bases). Germline V gene data show CDR1 as MGHDK and CDR2 as SYGVNS. V lost 4 bases and J 4 bases, leaving 16 bases between the germline ends. This CDR3 spans 16 amino acids. DNA of the CDR3: TGTGCCAGCAGTGTCTTGGTGGGAGGCAGCACCGGGGAGCTGTTTTTT. It is translated as CASSVLVGGSTGELFF.

This clone was seen only a few times. The chain carries TRBV15 and TRBJ1-5; D is uncertain. Germline V gene sequence: CDR1 LNHNV, CDR2 YYDKDF (reference sequence). The V end lost 1 base, the J end lost 7 bases, and 14 bases lay between the germline ends. The CDR3 extends over 15 amino acids. In nucleotides, the CDR3 is TGTGCCACCAGCAGAGGCCGGTCGCCGGGCCAGCCCCAGCATTTT. This gives the protein CATSRGRSPGQPQHF.

V gene TRBV7-2 combines with J gene TRBJ2-7; D perhaps matches TRBD1 (5 bases). Germline V lookup: CDR1 SGHTA, CDR2 FQGNSA. V shed 2 bases and J shed 2 bases, with 13 bases lying between them. CDR3 length: 15 residues. The CDR3 DNA sequence: TGTGCCAGCAGCTTAAGTAGGGGCCCGACCTACGAGCAGTACTTC. Amino acid sequence: CASSLSRGPTYEQYF.

J is TRBJ1-2 and V is TRBV6-1; D not certain. CDR1 and CDR2 from the germline V gene are MNHNS and SASEGT. V dropped 2 bases and J dropped 4 bases, with 11 bases sitting between them. The CDR3 extends over 14 amino acids. The CDR3 sequence: CASSETPWFYGYTF. For the CDR3, the DNA is TGTGCCAGCAGTGAAACCCCATGGTTCTATGGCTACACCTTC.